The 29 T cell receptor beta chains below were found in one sample sequenced in a study of a mutant IDH1 vaccine in newly diagnosed glioma. Time point noted: baseline, week 1 (first vaccination visit). The treatment was: pre-vaccination baseline after standard-of-care therapy. TCRdb's table, derived via immunoSEQ multiplex PCR, lists solely in-frame clones and lacks some. The data hold about 30,000 clones, with about 80% observed a single time. The sequencing here drew on PBMCs, taken from a glioma patient treated with radiotherapy, temozolomide or both. These receptors all come from a man aged 25 to 40 with glioma.

This clone is labeled as medium-sized (0.01 to 0.1%). Other nucleotide sequences in the sample specify the same CDR3. The chain links TRBV19 to TRBJ2-1; the D is unclear. CDR3 size: 16 residues. With 2 bases removed from V and 0 bases from J, the gap between germline ends came to 11 bases. Germline V gene sequence: CDR1 LNHDA, CDR2 SQIVND (reference sequence). In DNA form, the CDR3 reads TGTGCCAGTAGTATATCCGGACGTAGCTCCTACAATGAGCAGTTCTTC. The encoded protein is CASSISGRSSYNEQFF.

The DNA for the CDR3 is TGTGCCAGCAGCTTCGGAACGCTCGGCGGCGAGCAGTACTTC. Translated, it gives CASSFGTLGGEQYF. This chain connects TRBV11-2 to TRBJ2-7, with D uncertain. The CDR3 is 14 amino acids. Germline loops: CDR1 SGHAT, CDR2 FQNNGV. The V end lost 3 bases, the J end lost 6 bases, and 15 bases lay between the germline ends.

The V and J genes are TRBV7-9 and TRBJ2-6; 12 bases match TRBD1. Germline V gene lookup returns CDR1 SEHNR and CDR2 FQNEAQ (reference sequence). This CDR3 comprises 18 residues. The V and J ends lost 5 bases and 0 bases, in that order; junction bases with no gene match: 5. The DNA of the CDR3 is TGTGCCAGCAGCGCGGGACAGGGGGCCTCCTCTGGGGCCAACGTCCTGACTTTC. This codes for CASSAGQGASSGANVLTF.

This chain joins TRBV5-1 and TRBJ1-4; 7 bases map to TRBD1. This CDR3 has 17 amino acids. The V and J ends lost 0 bases and 7 bases, in that order; junction bases with no gene match: 12. Germline V CDR1 and CDR2: SGHRS, YFSETQ. The CDR3 region is CASSLGTGNPSVEKLFF. In DNA form, the CDR3 reads TGCGCCAGCAGCTTGGGGACAGGAAATCCTAGCGTTGAAAAACTGTTTTTT.

This chain joins TRBV9 and TRBJ2-7, with a tentative D call TRBD1 (5 bases). This CDR3 is built from 14 residues. Per the germline V gene, CDR1 is SGDLS and CDR2 is YYNGEE. Trimming cost V 0 bases and J 0 bases, with 7 bases left between them. The CDR3: CASSVGQSSYEQYF. The CDR3 region has the DNA TGTGCCAGCAGCGTAGGACAGAGCTCCTACGAGCAGTACTTC.

By frequency in the sample, this clone is medium-sized. One end of the junction varies from germline; a read error may be responsible. The V and J genes are TRBV7-6 and TRBJ2-2, with 10 bases matching TRBD2. Germline assignment: CDR1 SGHVS and CDR2 FNYEAQ. The CDR3 runs to 18 residues. The CDR3: CASSLLAGGRQSTGGLFF. The CDR3 DNA follows: TGTGCCAGCAGCTTATTAGCGGGGGGCCGACAGAGCACCGGGGGGCTGTTTTTT.

J is TRBJ2-7 and V is TRBV4-1; a weak D match, TRBD1 (6 bases). Trimming took off 1 base at V and 2 bases at J, with 12 bases between the two ends. CDR1 is MGHRA, CDR2 YSYEKL, per germline. CDR3 length: 15 residues. CDR3 in amino acids: CASSQVQGEAYEQYF. Written as DNA, the CDR3 is TGCGCCAGCAGCCAAGTACAGGGTGAAGCCTACGAGCAGTACTTC.

Only a few counts were recorded for this clone. The rearrangement joins TRBV19 to TRBJ1-1; tentative D call: TRBD1 (5 bases). There are 14 residues in the CDR3. V lost 5 bases and J lost 0, with 10 bases in between. Germline values: CDR1 LNHDA, CDR2 SQIVND (reference sequence). The DNA of the CDR3 is TGTGCCAGTAGTCACCGACAGATGAACACTGAAGCTTTCTTT. Protein: CASSHRQMNTEAFF.

This clone was found a few times. The chain is built from TRBV19 and TRBJ2-1; 7 nucleotides align to TRBD2. Germline CDR1 is LNHDA and CDR2 is SQIVND (reference sequence). The V gene end was trimmed by 5 bases and the J gene end by 8 bases; junction bases not matched to a gene: 9. The CDR3 sequence is 14 residues long. The CDR3, as DNA: TGTGCCAGTAGTCTAGGGGAGGCGGGGGATGAGCAGTTCTTC. Amino acids: CASSLGEAGDEQFF.

This clone was seen only once. This rearrangement joins TRBV19 to TRBJ2-3; 12 positions match TRBD2. This CDR3 contains 15 residues. The germline V gene encodes CDR1 LNHDA and CDR2 SQIVND (reference sequence). With V trimmed by 8 bases and J by 6 bases, 9 bases remained unmatched. CDR3 sequence (DNA): TGTGCCAGTGGTAGACTAGCGGGAGAATCGGATACGCAGTATTTT. It codes for CASGRLAGESDTQYF.

This clone has a handful of counts. The gene calls are TRBV12-5 and TRBJ2-3; 9 nucleotides align to TRBD1. V gave up 8 bases and J gave up 6 bases; unmatched junction bases: 6. The germline V gene has CDR1 LGHNT and CDR2 FRNRAP. The CDR3 is 13 residues long. Here the CDR3 DNA reads TGTGCTAGTAACAGGGGGCCCTGGGATACGCAGTATTTT. Amino acid sequence: CASNRGPWDTQYF.

This clone was recorded only once. V usage is TRBV30 and J usage is TRBJ1-2; tentatively, D is TRBD1 (5 bases). Between the trimmed V and J ends, which lost 5 bases and 0 bases, there was a span of 10 bases. This CDR3 is 13 amino acids long. The germline V gene has CDR1 GTSNPN and CDR2 SVGIG (reference sequence). The CDR3 coding sequence is TGTGCCTGGCGACAGAAAGCTAACTATGGCTACACCTTC. It is translated as CAWRQKANYGYTF.

V gene TRBV19 combines with J gene TRBJ1-1, with D perhaps matching TRBD1 (5 bases). Germline loops: CDR1 LNHDA, CDR2 SQIVND (reference sequence). The CDR3 totals 15 residues. V shed 5 bases and J shed 0 bases, with 13 bases lying between them. The chain's CDR3 is CASSGPGRLNTEAFF. CDR3 DNA sequence: TGTGCCAGTAGTGGGCCGGGACGGTTGAACACTGAAGCTTTCTTT.

The chain carries TRBV9 and TRBJ2-7; 7 bases match TRBD1. The CDR3 extends over 13 amino acids. J gave up 7 bases and V 0 bases, and 4 bases lay outside the gene matches. In germline, CDR1 is SGDLS, CDR2 YYNGEE. DNA for the CDR3: TGTGCCAGCAGCGTAGACAGGGGTGGGGAGCAGTACTTC. This codes for CASSVDRGGEQYF.

The chain links TRBV6-5 to TRBJ1-1, with a tentative D call TRBD1 (6 bases). CDR1 and CDR2 from the germline V gene are MNHEY and SVGAGI. Deletions cut 6 bases from V and 0 bases from J, with 8 bases between. The CDR3 is 13 residues long. The CDR3 region is CASSGQLNTEAFF. CDR3 in DNA: TGTGCCAGCAGCGGACAGCTGAACACTGAAGCTTTCTTT.

This rearrangement joins TRBV7-6 to TRBJ1-5, with D perhaps matching TRBD1 (5 bases). CDR3 length: 14 amino acids. V was trimmed by 5 bases and J by 0 bases, leaving 8 bases between them. The germline V gene has CDR1 SGHVS and CDR2 FNYEAQ. The CDR3 DNA reads as TGTGCCAGCAGCGCCGGGGGTAGCAATCAGCCCCAGCATTTT. Its protein product is CASSAGGSNQPQHF. Variable domain in full (rest from reference TRBV7-6 and TRBJ1-5): GAGVSQSPRYKVTKRGQDVALRCDPISGHVSLYWYRQALGQGPEFLTYFNYEAQQDKSGLPNDRFSAERPEGSISTLTIQRTEQRDSAMYRCASSAGGSNQPQHFGDGTRLSIL.

The chain recombines TRBV28 with TRBJ1-1; D gene ambiguous. Trimming removed 2 bases from V and 3 bases from J, with 7 bases in between. The CDR3 runs to 13 residues. Germline loops: CDR1 MDHEN, CDR2 SYDVKM. The CDR3 DNA sequence: TGTGCCAGCAGTTTAGAGGCGGACACTGAAGCTTTCTTT. It codes for CASSLEADTEAFF.

In this sample, this clone turned up once. The V gene is TRBV2, the J gene TRBJ2-1; TRBD2 matches 9 bases. V lost 0 bases, J lost 8 bases, and 20 bases stayed unmatched. CDR1 and CDR2 (germline): SNHLY, FYNNEI. The CDR3 extends over 20 amino acids. CDR3 sequence (DNA): TGTGCCAGCAGTGAAGCGCTTGGTTGGGATGCGGCGGGGGGGCGGTATGAGCAGTTCTTC. Translation: CASSEALGWDAAGGRYEQFF. Drawing the rest from reference TRBV2 and TRBJ2-1, the complete variable domain is EPEVTQTPSHQVTQMGQEVILRCVPISNHLYFYWYRQILGQKVEFLVSFYNNEISEKSEIFDDQFSVERPDGSNFTLKIRSTKLEDSAMYFCASSEALGWDAAGGRYEQFFGPGTRLTVL.

V is TRBV19 and J is TRBJ2-2, with TRBD1 as a possible D gene (5 bases). The CDR3 runs 14 residues. V shed 5 bases and J shed 6 bases, with 13 bases lying between them. Germline V CDR1 and CDR2: LNHDA, SQIVND (reference sequence). CDR3 residues: CASSPTARAGELFF. The DNA for the CDR3 is TGTGCCAGTAGTCCGACAGCCCGGGCCGGGGAGCTGTTTTTT.

This clone was found once. The chain joins TRBV5-4 to TRBJ2-6; the match to TRBD2 covers 9 bases. CDR1 and CDR2 (germline): SGHNT, YYREEE (reference sequence). CDR3 length: 15 amino acids. V trimming: 4 bases; J trimming: 4 bases; junction bases outside the gene matches: 3. The CDR3 coding sequence is TGTGCCAGCAGCGTAGCGGGGGTAGGGGCCAACGTCCTGACTTTC. Its protein is CASSVAGVGANVLTF.

Here the CDR3 reads CSAGSEDEAFF. The CDR3 bases are TGCAGTGCTGGCTCAGAGGATGAAGCTTTCTTT. V gene TRBV20-1 combines with J gene TRBJ1-1, with D unresolved. Trimming left V 5 bases short and J 7 bases short, with 11 bases between. From germline, CDR1 is DFQATT and CDR2 SNEGSKA (reference sequence). The CDR3 consists of 11 residues.

V gene TRBV5-1 combines with J gene TRBJ1-3; 9 bases fit TRBD1. Losses at the gene ends were 1 base for V and 3 bases for J; bases not matched to a gene: 8. CDR1 is SGHRS and CDR2 is YFSETQ in the germline V gene. The CDR3 is 17 amino acids. The CDR3 DNA is TGCGCCAGCAGCTTGAAAAGACAGGGGGACGTTGGAAACACCATATATTTT. Its protein is CASSLKRQGDVGNTIYF.

The chain combines TRBV7-9 with TRBJ2-5; D ambiguous. V was cut by 3 bases and J by 1 base, with 9 bases left in between. The germline V gene has CDR1 SEHNR and CDR2 FQNEAQ (reference sequence). There are 14 residues in the CDR3. The CDR3 sequence is CASSFTVGQETQYF. In DNA, the CDR3 is TGTGCCAGCAGCTTCACAGTCGGCCAAGAGACCCAGTACTTC. The variable domain in full, completed from reference TRBV7-9 and TRBJ2-5, reads DTGVSQNPRHKITKRGQNVTFRCDPISEHNRLYWYRQTLGQGPEFLTYFQNEAQLEKSRLLSDRFSAERPKGSFSTLEIQRTEQGDSAMYLCASSFTVGQETQYFGPGTRLLVL.

V usage is TRBV19 and J usage is TRBJ2-1; 10 bases match TRBD2. Trimming took 3 bases from V and 9 from J; bases not matched to a gene: 8. CDR3 length: 15 residues. The germline gives CDR1 LNHDA, CDR2 SQIVND (reference sequence). Here the CDR3 reads CASSIGLAEFGEQFF. The CDR3 DNA reads as TGTGCCAGTAGTATTGGACTAGCGGAGTTCGGTGAGCAGTTCTTC.

The chain links TRBV7-2 to TRBJ1-6, with D uncertain. CDR1 is SGHTA, CDR2 FQGNSA, per germline. The CDR3 contains 16 residues. V was shortened by 1 base and J by 0 bases, with 7 bases between the two germline ends. CDR3: CASSLDPSSYNSPLHF. The CDR3 DNA reads as TGTGCCAGCAGCTTAGATCCGAGCTCCTATAATTCACCCCTCCACTTT. The entire variable domain, with the rest obtained from reference TRBV7-2 and TRBJ1-6, is as follows: GAGVSQSPSNKVTEKGKDVELRCDPISGHTALYWYRQSLGQGLEFLIYFQGNSAPDKSGLPSDRFSAERTGGSVSTLTIQRTQQEDSAVYLCASSLDPSSYNSPLHFGNGTRLTVT.

The chain combines TRBV9 with TRBJ2-1; the D gene could be TRBD1 or TRBD2 (5 bases each). The germline V gene encodes CDR1 SGDLS and CDR2 YYNGEE. The V end lost 3 bases, the J end lost 8 bases, and 18 bases lay between the germline ends. The CDR3 spans 15 residues. The CDR3 spells CASSAGTKQFDEQFF. The CDR3, as DNA: TGTGCCAGCAGCGCCGGGACCAAACAATTCGATGAGCAGTTCTTC.

The rearrangement joins TRBV9 to TRBJ2-3; 7 nucleotides agree with TRBD2. The germline V gene has CDR1 SGDLS and CDR2 YYNGEE. CDR3 size: 16 residues. The V gene end was trimmed by 4 bases and the J gene end by 4 bases; junction bases not matched to a gene: 12. This CDR3 reads CASSSTSGAGPDTQYF. CDR3 nucleotide sequence: TGTGCCAGCAGCTCCACCAGCGGGGCGGGCCCAGATACGCAGTATTTT.

This sequence joins TRBV2 and TRBJ2-3; 11 bases are shared with TRBD2. Germline lookup yields CDR1 SNHLY and CDR2 FYNNEI. V lost 2 bases, J lost 3 bases, and 4 bases stayed unmatched. The CDR3 runs 16 residues. DNA for the CDR3: TGTGCCAGCAGTGAATTACTAGCGGGGGAAACAGATACGCAGTATTTT. Protein: CASSELLAGETDTQYF. The full variable domain, in which reference TRBV2 and TRBJ2-3 provide the parts outside the CDR3, is EPEVTQTPSHQVTQMGQEVILRCVPISNHLYFYWYRQILGQKVEFLVSFYNNEISEKSEIFDDQFSVERPDGSNFTLKIRSTKLEDSAMYFCASSELLAGETDTQYFGPGTRLTVL.

This clone has just one count. V is TRBV28 and J is TRBJ2-3; D is unresolved. CDR1 is MDHEN and CDR2 is SYDVKM in the germline V gene. CDR3 length: 12 residues. With 5 bases removed from V and 4 bases from J, the gap between germline ends came to 7 bases. The CDR3 sequence is CASSRTPDTQYF. The CDR3 DNA follows: TGTGCCAGCAGTCGAACCCCAGATACGCAGTATTTT.